This T cell receptor (beta chain) was identified during a study of cytomegalovirus exposure and HLA in healthy donors. Broader study findings: In the roughly 120 validation repertoires, a later analysis found that first-cohort TCR clusters tended to co-occur. A few CMV-associated chains proved CMV antigen-specific in vitro. Associated with cytomegalovirus, according to the listing, were 150 to 200 TCR beta chains.

Worth noting for this clone: Its antigen is not identified.

The V gene end was trimmed by 5 bases and the J gene end by 8 bases; junction bases not matched to a gene: 4. Germline CDR1 is SGHTA and CDR2 is FQGTGA. The CDR3 covers 13 residues. The donors belonged to the approximately 110-subject validation cohort, separate from the approximately 700-subject first cohort. This table comes from immunoSEQ multiplex PCR, and its TCRdb copy is limited to in-frame clones, with some not included. Of about 73,000 clones listed, around 96% are singletons. The material sequenced was PBMCs. This TCR was recovered from a man aged 18 to 35 in good health and CMV-seronegative. The chain links TRBV7-3 to TRBJ2-3, with 10 bases identical to TRBD2. CDR3 region: CASSEGLASTQYF. The CDR3 DNA follows: TGTGCCAGCAGCGAGGGACTAGCGAGTACGCAGTATTTT. Looking up the rest from reference TRBV7-3 and TRBJ2-3 gives the full variable domain: GAGVSQTPSNKVTEKGKYVELRCDPISGHTALYWYRQSLGQGPEFLIYFQGTGAADDSGLPNDRFFAVRPEGSVSTLKIQRTERGDSAVYLCASSEGLASTQYFGPGTRLTVL.